The clone carrying this TCR beta chain was counted many times. Antigen: not known. The sample comes from a study of T cells in Graves' hyperthyroidism and ophthalmopathy. Study-wide results and caveats: Most clonotypes expanded in thyroid above 0.001 were likewise present in blood. The model made its ophthalmopathy prediction, and onset followed a median roughly 6.5 months later. Classification by a 13 V-J model distinguished ophthalmopathy from stable hyperthyroidism.

RNA transcripts gave rise to amplified TCR beta CDR3 regions. Primed by the HTBI set, a first-round RT-PCR was run on the TCR CDR3. TCRdb reprocessed the multiplex PCR reads with MiXCR, giving one entry per CDR3 protein. The sample has about half a million distinct CDR3 sequences; roughly 23% are singletons. This clonotype originated in a woman in her 70s with Graves' ophthalmopathy. The sequenced material came from blood.

CDR3: CASSLGIRGIAEAFF. CDR3 nucleotides: TGTGCCAGCAGCTTAGGGATCCGGGGCATCGCTGAAGCTTTCTTT. The chain links TRBV7-8 to TRBJ1-1; a possible D gene is TRBD1 (5 bases). This CDR3 region has 15 residues. Germline CDR1 is SGHVS and CDR2 is FQNEAQ. V was shortened by 1 base and J by 6 bases, with 15 bases between the two germline ends.